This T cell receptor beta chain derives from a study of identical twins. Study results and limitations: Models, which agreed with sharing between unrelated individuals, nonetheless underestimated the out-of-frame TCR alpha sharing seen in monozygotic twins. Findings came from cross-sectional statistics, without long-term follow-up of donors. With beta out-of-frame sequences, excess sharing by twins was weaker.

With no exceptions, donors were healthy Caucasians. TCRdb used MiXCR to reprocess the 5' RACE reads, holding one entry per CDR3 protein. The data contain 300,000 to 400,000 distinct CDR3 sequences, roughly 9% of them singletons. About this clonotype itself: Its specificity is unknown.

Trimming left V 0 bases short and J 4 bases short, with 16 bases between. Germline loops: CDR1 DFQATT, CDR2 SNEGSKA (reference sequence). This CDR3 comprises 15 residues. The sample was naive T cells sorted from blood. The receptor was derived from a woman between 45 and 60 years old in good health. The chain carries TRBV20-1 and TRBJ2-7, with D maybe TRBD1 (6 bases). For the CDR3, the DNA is TGCAGTGCTAGAGATGTGTTGGACAGCCTATACGAGCAGTACTTC. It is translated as CSARDVLDSLYEQYF.